These 9 T cell receptor beta chains originate from one sample sequenced in a study of identical twins. TCRdb called the 5' RACE reads again in MiXCR, with one record for every CDR3 protein. The sample includes hundreds of thousands of distinct CDR3 sequences, around 5.7% seen only once; the top ten take around 1.9%. Sequencing was performed on naive T cells sorted from blood. The receptor set was obtained from a man aged 18 to 29 in good health.

With respect to this clonotype: One base away lies a much larger clone, so this may be a sequencing read error. The chain joins TRBV12-3 or TRBV12-4 to TRBJ2-5; D is perhaps TRBD1 or TRBD2 (6 bases each). This CDR3 is built from 15 residues. CDR3 coding DNA: TGTGCCAGCGGTTTATCCCGGGGGCGGCAAGAGACCCAGTACTTC. Translating gives CASGLSRGRQETQYF.

The gene calls are TRBV24-1 and TRBJ2-1; a possible D gene is TRBD1 (6 bases). Germline CDR1 is KGHDR and CDR2 is SFDVKD. The length of the CDR3 is 17 residues. Trimming shortened V by 4 bases and J by 6 bases, and 21 bases separated the two germline ends. The CDR3 DNA reads as TGTGCCACCAGTGACAAATATGGGACAAGAACGGGCAATGAGCAGTTCTTC. Encoded protein: CATSDKYGTRTGNEQFF.

This clonotype was observed at least ten times. The chain links TRBV12-3 or TRBV12-4 to TRBJ2-7; D remains ambiguous. The CDR3 sequence is 15 residues long. V was cut by 3 bases and J by 0 bases, with 12 bases left in between. The CDR3 DNA follows: TGTGCCAGCAGTTTTAAGGCGACGGGCTCCTACGAGCAGTACTTC. The encoded protein is CASSFKATGSYEQYF.

This clonotype was observed at least ten times. The V call is TRBV29-1, the J call TRBJ2-1, with 8 bases aligning to TRBD2. Germline V gives CDR1 SQVTM, CDR2 ANQGSEA. The CDR3 has 15 residues. V shed 3 bases and J 0 bases; nucleotides not matched to a gene: 4. This CDR3 is CSVDERGSSYNEQFF. CDR3 DNA: TGCAGCGTTGATGAGCGGGGGAGCTCCTACAATGAGCAGTTCTTC.

Regarding this clonotype: With a much larger clone just one base away, this may be a read error. The J gene is TRBJ2-3, the V gene TRBV27, with D possibly being TRBD2 (6 bases). The CDR3 is 15 amino acids. Germline CDR1 MNHEY, CDR2 SMNVEV (reference sequence). The CDR3 DNA reads TGTGCCAGCAGTTTATGGCGGGGACTGGGAGATACGCGGTATTTT. Translated, it gives CASSLWRGLGDTRYF.

The V call is TRBV6-5, the J call TRBJ2-7; D may correspond to TRBD1 or TRBD2 (5 bases each). The CDR3 loop spans 15 amino acids. The germline CDR1 and CDR2 sequences are MNHEY and SVGAGI. The V gene lost 4 bases and the J gene lost 0 bases, with 13 bases spanning the gap. The CDR3: CASSLGRRSSYEQYV. The CDR3 bases are TGTGCCAGCAGTTTGGGACGCAGGAGCTCCTACGAGCAGTACGTC.

Ten or more counts support this clonotype. The rearrangement uses TRBV12-3 or TRBV12-4 and TRBJ2-3, with 7 bases lining up with TRBD2. V trimming: 3 bases; J trimming: 1 base; junction bases outside the gene matches: 4. The CDR3 extends over 15 amino acids. As DNA, the CDR3 is TGTGCCAGCAGTTTCTCTGCGGGGGGCACAGATACGCAGTATTTT. Translation gives CASSFSAGGTDTQYF.

The table lists this clonotype with many counts. The chain combines TRBV15 with TRBJ2-1; 8 bases map to TRBD1. V shed 5 bases, J shed 7 bases, and the junction held 7 bases outside the gene matches. This CDR3 spans 14 amino acids. CDR1 and CDR2 from the germline V gene are LNHNV and YYDKDF (reference sequence). The CDR3 sequence is CATSARTGPNEQFF. CDR3 nucleotides: TGTGCCACCAGCGCCCGGACAGGGCCGAATGAGCAGTTCTTC.

This clonotype was counted many times. The gene calls are TRBV5-1 and TRBJ1-2, with D possibly being TRBD1 (6 bases). Trimming left V 3 bases short and J 0 bases short, with 12 bases between. Germline loops: CDR1 SGHRS, CDR2 YFSETQ. The CDR3 length is 15 residues. The CDR3, as DNA: TGCGCCAGCAGCTACCGGGACACAGCTAACTATGGCTACACCTTC. Amino acid sequence: CASSYRDTANYGYTF.